This T cell receptor beta chain comes out of a study of cytomegalovirus exposure and HLA in healthy donors. Per germline, CDR1 ENHRY and CDR2 SYGVKD. This CDR3 spans 17 amino acids. The trim removed 4 bases at V and 8 bases at J, leaving 14 bases unmatched. PCR primers comprised 60 Vbeta and 13 Jbeta primers. Sequencing used immunoSEQ multiplex PCR; TCRdb keeps in-frame clones, though not all of them. The data show about 160,000 clones, and the top ten clones hold roughly 1.3%. The clonotype comes from a woman in her sixties in good health and CMV-seronegative. The rearrangement links TRBV10-3 to TRBJ2-1; 10 bases are a match to TRBD1. The sample comprised PBMCs. The DNA for the CDR3 is TGTGCCATCAGTGGGGGTCGCGCCGGGACAGGGGTTCATGAGCAGTTCTTC. Translated: CAISGGRAGTGVHEQFF.